This T cell receptor (beta chain) was captured in a study of blood T cell repertoires in COVID-19. The repertoire was sequenced with immunoSEQ multiplex PCR; TCRdb's copy has only in-frame clones and lacks some. In the table there are around 330,000 clones, around 89% of which are singletons. The V segment lost 0 bases and the J segment 4 bases; nucleotides outside the gene matches: 5. Germline V gene sequence: CDR1 LNHNV, CDR2 YYDKDF (reference sequence). The CDR3 has 16 amino acids. This clone was observed a single time. V and J are TRBV15 and TRBJ2-7, with TRBD1 identical over 11 bases. Source material: PBMCs or T cells enriched from blood (not recorded which). This sequence was found in a woman between 35 and 50 years old who had recovered from COVID-19. The CDR3 spells CATSRDRGQGVYEQYF. The DNA for the CDR3 is TGTGCCACCAGCAGAGACCGGGGACAGGGGGTGTACGAGCAGTACTTC.